This is a list of T cell receptor beta chains from one sample in a study of blood T cell repertoires in COVID-19. Produced via immunoSEQ multiplex PCR; TCRdb's table is partial and in-frame only. The data show some 230,000 clones, around 84% seen once. The source material was peripheral blood. These receptors all stem from a man aged 45-60 years who had recovered from COVID-19. Each CDR3 is given with its conserved first and last residue. A D gene is named only where the DNA matches it firmly. Size is omitted from some rows. Given values are once, few, many or a class for expanded clones.

abundance,v_gene,j_gene,d_gene,CDR3aa,CDR3nt
NA,TRBV28,TRBJ2-2,TRBD1,CASSRTGSTGELFF,TGTGCCAGCAGTCGGACAGGGTCCACCGGGGAGCTGTTTTTT
once,TRBV2,TRBJ1-1,NA,CASSGKQVTEAFF,TGTGCCAGCAGTGGTAAACAGGTTACTGAAGCTTTCTTT
NA,TRBV28,TRBJ2-5,NA,CASSDFRGDSEETQYF,TGTGCCAGCAGTGATTTCAGGGGGGATTCGGAAGAGACCCAGTACTTC
NA,TRBV28,TRBJ1-2,NA,CASSFQWWPTF,TGTGCCAGCAGTTTCCAATGGTGGCCGACCTTC
NA,TRBV18,TRBJ1-3,TRBD1,CASSLGQGLHIISGNTIYF,TGTGCCAGCTCACTCGGACAGGGACTACATATTATCTCTGGAAACACCATATATTTT
once,TRBV2,TRBJ2-4,TRBD2,CASSSRNVRLADPNHLAKNIQYF,TGTGCCAGCAGTTCAAGGAACGTAAGACTAGCGGATCCGAACCATCTAGCCAAAAACATTCAGTACTTC
NA,TRBV2,TRBJ1-2,TRBD1,CASSVTPFGQGRYTF,TGTGCCAGCAGTGTCACACCATTTGGACAGGGACGCTACACCTTC
NA,TRBV24-1,TRBJ2-7,NA,CATGRAGDYEQYF,TGTGCCACCGGGAGGGCAGGGGACTACGAGCAGTACTTC
NA,TRBV7-6,TRBJ2-1,TRBD2,CASSETSGRAGNEQFF,TGTGCCAGCAGCGAAACTAGCGGGAGGGCCGGCAATGAGCAGTTCTTC
NA,TRBV19,TRBJ2-5,TRBD1,CASSIGDSGTQYF,TGTGCCAGTAGTATTGGGGACAGCGGGACCCAGTACTTC
NA,TRBV2,TRBJ2-3,NA,CASSDGHTTDTQYF,TGTGCCAGCAGCGATGGACACACCACAGATACGCAGTATTTT
NA,TRBV5-7,TRBJ1-1,NA,CASSLVGTGYTEAFF,TGTGCCAGCAGCTTGGTTGGGACTGGGTACACTGAAGCTTTCTTT
NA,TRBV19,TRBJ1-2,NA,CASSGRAANYGYTF,TGTGCCAGTAGCGGGAGAGCTGCTAACTATGGCTACACCTTC
NA,TRBV7-2,TRBJ2-7,NA,CASSATGYEQYF,TGTGCCAGCAGCGCGACTGGGTACGAGCAGTACTTC
once,TRBV10-2,TRBJ1-5,TRBD1,CASKSGTGNQPQHF,TGCGCCAGCAAATCCGGGACAGGGAATCAGCCCCAGCATTTT
NA,TRBV27,TRBJ1-5,NA,CASSLVGGTQPQHF,TGTGCCAGCAGTTTAGTTGGGGGCACTCAGCCCCAGCATTTT
NA,TRBV7-6,TRBJ2-6,NA,CASSTRITGPGANVLTF,TGTGCCAGCAGCACCCGGATCACAGGGCCCGGGGCCAACGTCCTGACTTTC
NA,TRBV28,TRBJ1-2,NA,CASSGGQYYGYTF,TGTGCCAGCAGCGGAGGACAGTACTATGGCTACACCTTC
NA,TRBV24-1,TRBJ2-7,NA,CATSDWESSEQYF,TGTGCCACCAGTGATTGGGAGTCAAGCGAGCAGTACTTC
NA,TRBV9,TRBJ2-1,NA,CASSSPTSPGDNEQFF,TGTGCCAGCAGCTCCCCAACGTCACCGGGAGACAATGAGCAGTTCTTC
NA,TRBV3-1/TRBV3-2,TRBJ2-1,TRBD2,CASSRWTSVKEQFF,TGTGCCAGCAGCCGGTGGACTAGCGTTAAGGAGCAGTTCTTC
NA,TRBV10-3,TRBJ2-7,TRBD1,CAISEAEGQGNLEQYF,TGTGCCATCAGTGAGGCTGAGGGACAGGGGAACCTCGAGCAGTACTTC
NA,TRBV5-1,TRBJ2-1,NA,CASSLTVKNEQFF,TGCGCCAGCAGCTTGACAGTTAAGAATGAGCAGTTCTTC
NA,TRBV6-5,TRBJ2-3,TRBD2,CASRRLAGGTDTQYF,TGTGCCAGCAGAAGACTAGCGGGAGGCACAGATACGCAGTATTTT
NA,TRBV10-2,TRBJ1-1,TRBD1,CASRIGGPNTEAFF,TGCGCCAGCAGGATAGGGGGCCCGAACACTGAAGCTTTCTTT
once,TRBV5-4,TRBJ2-2,TRBD2,CASSPGTSGRTGELFF,TGTGCCAGCAGCCCGGGGACTAGCGGGAGGACCGGGGAGCTGTTTTTT
NA,TRBV18,TRBJ2-7,NA,CASSPVRGQVTYEQYF,TGTGCCAGCTCACCTGTCCGGGGACAAGTAACCTACGAGCAGTACTTC
NA,TRBV9,TRBJ1-6,TRBD1,CASSWGDRRGNSPLHF,TGTGCCAGCAGCTGGGGGGACAGGCGGGGCAATTCACCCCTCCACTTT
NA,TRBV19,TRBJ2-7,TRBD2,CASNTGTSTNEQYF,TGTGCCAGTAACACCGGGACTAGCACGAACGAGCAGTACTTC
NA,TRBV6-5,TRBJ2-2,TRBD2,CASTLTSGSSGELFF,TGTGCCAGCACGTTGACTAGCGGGAGTTCCGGGGAGCTGTTTTTT
NA,TRBV30,TRBJ2-5,NA,CAWSGWEKGTQYF,TGTGCCTGGAGTGGCTGGGAGAAGGGGACCCAGTACTTC
NA,TRBV2,TRBJ2-7,NA,CASRSRGASYEQYF,TGTGCCAGCAGAAGCAGGGGGGCCTCCTACGAGCAGTACTTC
NA,TRBV5-1,TRBJ1-2,TRBD1,CASSLSRTGRSSGYTF,TGCGCCAGCAGCTTGAGTCGGACAGGGAGGTCAAGTGGCTACACCTTC
few,TRBV11-2,TRBJ2-1,NA,CASSLDVTLANEQFF,TGTGCCAGCAGCTTAGATGTGACACTGGCTAATGAGCAGTTCTTC
NA,TRBV6-2/TRBV6-3,TRBJ2-1,TRBD2,CASSDPSGANEQFF,TGTGCCAGCAGTGATCCTAGCGGGGCAAATGAGCAGTTCTTC
few,TRBV7-9,TRBJ1-6,TRBD1,CASSSDRGSGSPLHF,TGTGCCAGCAGCTCGGACAGGGGTAGCGGTTCACCCCTCCACTTT
NA,TRBV10-3,TRBJ1-5,TRBD1,CAISDPRTGGISQPQHF,TGTGCCATCAGTGACCCTCGGACAGGGGGCATAAGTCAGCCCCAGCATTTT
NA,TRBV18,TRBJ1-1,NA,CASSPPGGARTNTEAFF,TGTGCCAGCTCACCACCTGGGGGGGCGCGGACTAACACTGAAGCTTTCTTT
NA,TRBV5-1,TRBJ1-1,NA,CASSLTGGNTEAFF,TGCGCCAGCAGCTTGACGGGGGGGAACACTGAAGCTTTCTTT
NA,TRBV28,TRBJ1-1,NA,CASTSALGGTVNTEAFF,TGTGCCAGTACATCAGCCCTTGGGGGGACGGTAAACACTGAAGCTTTCTTT
NA,TRBV6-5,TRBJ1-2,NA,CASSPVGSYGYTF,TGTGCCAGCAGTCCGGTGGGCAGCTATGGCTACACCTTC
NA,TRBV6-5,TRBJ2-1,TRBD1,CASSLGTGGNEQFF,TGTGCCAGCAGTTTGGGGACAGGTGGAAATGAGCAGTTCTTC
NA,TRBV5-1,TRBJ2-7,TRBD1,CASSLETGGFPYEQYF,TGCGCCAGCAGCTTGGAAACAGGGGGATTCCCCTACGAGCAGTACTTC
NA,TRBV4-1,TRBJ2-1,TRBD2,CASRHRLAGEGGYNEQFF,TGCGCCAGCAGACATAGACTAGCGGGAGAGGGTGGCTACAATGAGCAGTTCTTC
NA,TRBV18,TRBJ2-7,NA,CASSNLDEQYF,TGTGCCAGCTCAAATCTAGACGAGCAGTACTTC
NA,TRBV19,TRBJ2-1,NA,CASSIDERGNEQFF,TGTGCCAGTAGTATTGACGAAAGGGGCAATGAGCAGTTCTTC
NA,TRBV28,TRBJ1-2,NA,CASTTGSLSYTF,TGTGCCAGCACTACGGGAAGCCTCAGCTACACCTTC
NA,TRBV9,TRBJ2-2,TRBD2,CASSVLAGGPSTGELFF,TGTGCCAGCAGCGTACTAGCGGGAGGGCCGAGCACCGGGGAGCTGTTTTTT
NA,TRBV3-1/TRBV3-2,TRBJ2-1,TRBD2,CASSQRSGTSGRANEQFF,TGTGCCAGCAGCCAAAGATCTGGGACTAGCGGGAGGGCCAATGAGCAGTTCTTC
NA,TRBV18,TRBJ1-1,NA,CASSPGGHNTEAFF,TGTGCCAGCTCACCAGGGGGCCACAACACTGAAGCTTTCTTT
NA,TRBV4-1,TRBJ1-1,TRBD1,CASSHDRAAEAFF,TGCGCCAGCAGCCACGACAGGGCGGCTGAAGCTTTCTTT
NA,TRBV7-2,TRBJ2-1,NA,CASWDGSLSEQFF,TGTGCCAGTTGGGACGGGAGCTTAAGTGAGCAGTTCTTC
NA,TRBV27,TRBJ2-3,TRBD2,CASSYGTSGWNTDTQYF,TGTGCCAGCAGCTACGGGACTAGCGGATGGAACACAGATACGCAGTATTTT
once,TRBV5-4,TRBJ2-3,TRBD2,CASSPIAGDADTQYF,TGTGCCAGCAGCCCTATAGCGGGAGACGCAGATACGCAGTATTTT